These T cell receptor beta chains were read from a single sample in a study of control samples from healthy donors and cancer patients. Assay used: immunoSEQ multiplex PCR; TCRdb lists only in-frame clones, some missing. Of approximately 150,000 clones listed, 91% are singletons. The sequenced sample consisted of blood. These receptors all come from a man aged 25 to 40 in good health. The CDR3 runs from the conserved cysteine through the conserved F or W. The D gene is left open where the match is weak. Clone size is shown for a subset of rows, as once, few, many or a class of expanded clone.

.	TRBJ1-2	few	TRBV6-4	CASSRETDGPYGYTF	TGTGCCAGCAGCCGAGAAACAGACGGCCCCTATGGCTACACCTTC
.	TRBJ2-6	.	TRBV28	CASSVFSGANVLTF	TGTGCCAGCAGTGTCTTCTCTGGGGCCAACGTCCTGACTTTC
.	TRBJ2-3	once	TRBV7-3	CASSPASRDTQYF	TGTGCCAGCAGCCCCGCGTCCAGGGATACGCAGTATTTT
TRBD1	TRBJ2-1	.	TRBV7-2	CASSLGQPIYNEQFF	TGTGCCAGCAGCTTGGGACAGCCCATCTACAATGAGCAGTTCTTC
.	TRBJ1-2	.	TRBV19	CASSLTDNYGYTF	TGTGCCAGTAGCCTGACAGATAACTATGGCTACACCTTC
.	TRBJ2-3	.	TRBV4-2	CASSQPPTDTQYF	TGTGCCAGCAGCCAACCGCCAACAGATACGCAGTATTTT
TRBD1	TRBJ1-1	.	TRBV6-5	CASRQGGVTEAFF	TGTGCCAGCAGACAGGGGGGGGTCACTGAAGCTTTCTTT
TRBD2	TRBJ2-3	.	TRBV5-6	CASSFPNSGGAFPDTQYF	TGTGCCAGCAGCTTCCCAAATAGCGGGGGGGCCTTCCCAGATACGCAGTATTTT
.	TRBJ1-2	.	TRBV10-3	CAISESKGGIYGYTF	TGTGCCATCAGTGAGTCGAAAGGGGGGATATATGGCTACACCTTC
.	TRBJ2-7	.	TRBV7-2	CASSLRGTETIKQYF	TGTGCCAGCAGCCTTAGAGGGACGGAGACGATAAAGCAGTACTTC
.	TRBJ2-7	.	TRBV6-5	CASRVDDSYEQYF	TGTGCCAGCAGGGTAGACGACTCCTACGAGCAGTACTTC
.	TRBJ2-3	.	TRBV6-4	CASSQGVTPDTQYF	TGTGCCAGCAGTCAAGGGGTAACCCCCGATACGCAGTATTTT
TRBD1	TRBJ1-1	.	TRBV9	CASSEGQGNTEAFF	TGTGCCAGCAGCGAAGGACAGGGGAACACTGAAGCTTTCTTT
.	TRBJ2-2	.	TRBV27	CASSLEGRRTGELFF	TGTGCCAGCAGTTTAGAGGGCAGACGCACCGGGGAGCTGTTTTTT
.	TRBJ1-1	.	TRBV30	CAFEFGSVNTEAFF	TGTGCCTTCGAGTTTGGCAGTGTGAACACTGAAGCTTTCTTT
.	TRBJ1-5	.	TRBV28	CASSLTGEDQPQHF	TGTGCCAGCAGTTTAACTGGGGAGGATCAGCCCCAGCATTTT
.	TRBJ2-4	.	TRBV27	CASIGDDGIQYF	TGTGCCAGCATTGGGGACGACGGCATTCAGTACTTC
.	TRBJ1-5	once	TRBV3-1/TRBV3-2	CASSTGFPILAHQPQHF	TGTGCCAGCAGCACAGGTTTTCCCATTTTGGCTCATCAGCCCCAGCATTTT
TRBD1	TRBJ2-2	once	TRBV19	CASSITGGGSTGELFF	TGTGCCAGTAGTATCACAGGGGGCGGTAGTACCGGGGAGCTGTTTTTT
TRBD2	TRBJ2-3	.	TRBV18	CASSPPGRGAHTDTQYF	TGTGCCAGCTCACCACCGGGGCGGGGGGCCCACACAGATACGCAGTATTTT
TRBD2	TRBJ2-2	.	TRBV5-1	CARSLRSGGAGTGELFF	TGCGCCCGCAGCCTACGTAGCGGGGGGGCCGGGACCGGGGAGCTGTTTTTT
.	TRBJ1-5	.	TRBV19	CASSIGVADQPQHF	TGTGCCAGTAGTATTGGGGTGGCGGATCAGCCCCAGCATTTT
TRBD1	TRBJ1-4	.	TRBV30	CAWSGGGPNEKLFF	TGTGCCTGGAGCGGAGGGGGCCCTAATGAAAAACTGTTTTTT
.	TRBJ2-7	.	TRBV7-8	CASSLVLASDEQYF	TGTGCCAGCAGCTTAGTGCTAGCCTCCGACGAGCAGTACTTC
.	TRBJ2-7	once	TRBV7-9	CASSLGDGYEQYF	TGTGCCAGCAGCTTGGGGGACGGTTACGAGCAGTACTTC
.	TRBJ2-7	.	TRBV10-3	CAISAGLTSYEQYF	TGTGCCATCAGTGCAGGACTGACCTCCTACGAGCAGTACTTC
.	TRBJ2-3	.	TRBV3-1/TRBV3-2	CASSRAQGTFSTDTQYF	TGTGCCAGCAGCCGCGCGCAAGGGACTTTTAGCACAGATACGCAGTATTTT
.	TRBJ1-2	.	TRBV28	CASRDRGEANYGYTF	TGTGCCAGCAGGGATAGGGGGGAAGCTAACTATGGCTACACCTTC
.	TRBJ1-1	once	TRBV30	CAWSVFMNTEAFF	TGTGCCTGGAGTGTATTCATGAACACTGAAGCTTTCTTT
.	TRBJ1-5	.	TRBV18	CASSPGTGNQPQHF	TGTGCCAGCTCTCCCGGGACGGGCAATCAGCCCCAGCATTTT
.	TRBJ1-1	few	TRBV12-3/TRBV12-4	CASSNVGEGAFF	TGTGCCAGCAGTAATGTGGGGGAGGGAGCTTTCTTT
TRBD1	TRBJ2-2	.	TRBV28	CASSRTGGAGELFF	TGTGCCAGCAGCCGGACAGGGGGAGCCGGGGAGCTGTTTTTT
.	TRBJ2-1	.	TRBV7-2	CASSATLVYNEQFF	TGTGCCAGCAGCGCAACACTAGTTTACAATGAGCAGTTCTTC
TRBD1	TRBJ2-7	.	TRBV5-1	CASSLSTTGWYEQYF	TGCGCCAGCAGCTTGAGTACGACAGGGTGGTACGAGCAGTACTTC
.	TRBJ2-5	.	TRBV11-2	CASSPVGETQYF	TGTGCCAGCAGCCCGGTCGGAGAGACCCAGTACTTC
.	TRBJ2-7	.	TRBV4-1	CASSQADSSYEQYF	TGCGCCAGCAGTCAGGCGGACAGCTCCTACGAGCAGTACTTC
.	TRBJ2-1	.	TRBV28	CASSSGDEQFF	TGTGCCAGCAGTTCGGGAGATGAGCAGTTCTTC
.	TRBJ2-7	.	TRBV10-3	CAINRQGGDEQYF	TGTGCCATCAATAGACAGGGAGGCGACGAGCAGTACTTC
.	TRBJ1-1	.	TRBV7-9	CASRATENTEAFF	TGTGCCAGCAGGGCGACGGAGAACACTGAAGCTTTCTTT
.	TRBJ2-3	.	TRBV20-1	CSASLGAGDTQYF	TGCAGTGCTAGTTTAGGGGCGGGGGATACGCAGTATTTT
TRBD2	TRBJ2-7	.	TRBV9	CASSPVGGGSYEQYF	TGTGCCAGCAGCCCGGTAGGCGGGGGCTCCTACGAGCAGTACTTC
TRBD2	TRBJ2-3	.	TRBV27	CASSLLTSAASTDTQYF	TGTGCCAGCAGTTTATTGACTAGCGCCGCTAGCACAGATACGCAGTATTTT
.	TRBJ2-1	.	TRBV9	CASSEGLSGVYNEQFF	TGTGCCAGCAGCGAGGGCTTGTCGGGGGTCTACAATGAGCAGTTCTTC
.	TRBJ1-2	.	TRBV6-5	CASSSDRMELLYGYTF	TGTGCCAGCAGTTCGGACAGAATGGAGTTACTCTATGGCTACACCTTC
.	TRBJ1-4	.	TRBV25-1	CASSELTRVNEKLFF	TGTGCCAGCAGTGAATTGACCCGTGTTAATGAAAAACTGTTTTTT
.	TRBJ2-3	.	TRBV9	CASSEYRVMADTQYF	TGTGCCAGCAGCGAATACAGAGTAATGGCAGATACGCAGTATTTT
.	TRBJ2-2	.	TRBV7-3	CASSLSGLGMFPGELFF	TGTGCCAGCAGCTTATCCGGGCTTGGGATGTTTCCCGGGGAGCTGTTTTTT
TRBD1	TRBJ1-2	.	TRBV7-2	CASSLGRGNYGYTF	TGTGCCAGCAGCTTGGGCAGGGGGAACTATGGCTACACCTTC
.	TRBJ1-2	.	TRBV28	CASSSDRRRVYGYTF	TGTGCCAGCAGTTCGGACCGACGACGAGTATATGGCTACACCTTC
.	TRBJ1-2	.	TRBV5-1	CASSPLASPNYGYTF	TGCGCCAGCAGCCCCCTGGCTAGTCCTAACTATGGCTACACCTTC
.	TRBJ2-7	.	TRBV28	CASSLIQDSYEQYF	TGTGCCAGCAGTTTAATACAGGACTCCTACGAGCAGTACTTC